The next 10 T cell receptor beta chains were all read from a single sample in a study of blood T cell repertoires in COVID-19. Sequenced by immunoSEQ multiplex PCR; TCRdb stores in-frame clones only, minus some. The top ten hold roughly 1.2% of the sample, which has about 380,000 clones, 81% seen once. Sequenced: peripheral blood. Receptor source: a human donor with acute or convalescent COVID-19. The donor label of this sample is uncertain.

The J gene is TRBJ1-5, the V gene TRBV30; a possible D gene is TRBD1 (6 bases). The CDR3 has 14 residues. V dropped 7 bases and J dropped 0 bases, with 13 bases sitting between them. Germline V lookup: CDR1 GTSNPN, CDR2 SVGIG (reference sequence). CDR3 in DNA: TGTGCCTACCGGGACACATATAGCAATCAGCCCCAGCATTTT. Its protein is CAYRDTYSNQPQHF.

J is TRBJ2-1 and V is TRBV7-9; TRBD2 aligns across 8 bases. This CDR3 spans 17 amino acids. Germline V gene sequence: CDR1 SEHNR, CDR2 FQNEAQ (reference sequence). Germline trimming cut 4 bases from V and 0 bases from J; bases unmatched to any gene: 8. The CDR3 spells CASSSLPGTSSYNEQFF. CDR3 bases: TGTGCCAGCAGCTCACTTCCCGGGACTAGCTCCTACAATGAGCAGTTCTTC.

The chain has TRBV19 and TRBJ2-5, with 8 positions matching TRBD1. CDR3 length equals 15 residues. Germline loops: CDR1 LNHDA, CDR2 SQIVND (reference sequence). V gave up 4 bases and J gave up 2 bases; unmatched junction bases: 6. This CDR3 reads CASSRTGTGQETQYF. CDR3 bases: TGTGCCAGTAGTAGGACCGGGACAGGTCAAGAGACCCAGTACTTC.

The CDR3, as DNA: TGTGCCAGCTCACCCGGGTTGCAAAGGGGGCCCGCATCTAACTATGGCTACACCTTC. Protein: CASSPGLQRGPASNYGYTF. This chain links TRBV18 with TRBJ1-2, with 7 bases aligning to TRBD1. The CDR3 runs 19 residues. J lost 0 bases, V lost 3 bases, and 16 bases had no gene match. Germline V gives CDR1 KGHSH, CDR2 LQKENI.

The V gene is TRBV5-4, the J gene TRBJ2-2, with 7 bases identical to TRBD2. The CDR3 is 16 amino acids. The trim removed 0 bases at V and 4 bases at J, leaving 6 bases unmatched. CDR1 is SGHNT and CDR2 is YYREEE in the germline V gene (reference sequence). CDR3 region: CASSLASGTGTGELFF. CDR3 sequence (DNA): TGTGCCAGCAGCTTGGCGAGCGGGACGGGCACCGGGGAGCTGTTTTTT.

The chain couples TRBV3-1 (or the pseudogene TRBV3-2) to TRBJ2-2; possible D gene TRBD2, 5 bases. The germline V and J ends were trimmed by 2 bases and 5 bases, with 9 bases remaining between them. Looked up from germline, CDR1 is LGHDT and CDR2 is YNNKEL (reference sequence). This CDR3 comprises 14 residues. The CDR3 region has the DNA TGTGCCAGCAGCCAACCGGACTCGACCGGGGAGCTGTTTTTT. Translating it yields CASSQPDSTGELFF.

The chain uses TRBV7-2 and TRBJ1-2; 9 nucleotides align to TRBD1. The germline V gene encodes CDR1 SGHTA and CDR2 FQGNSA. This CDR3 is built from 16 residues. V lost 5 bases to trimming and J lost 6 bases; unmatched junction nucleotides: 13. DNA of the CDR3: TGTGCCAGCAGCCCCCCCCGAACGACAGGGGGTAATGGCTACACCTTC. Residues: CASSPPRTTGGNGYTF.

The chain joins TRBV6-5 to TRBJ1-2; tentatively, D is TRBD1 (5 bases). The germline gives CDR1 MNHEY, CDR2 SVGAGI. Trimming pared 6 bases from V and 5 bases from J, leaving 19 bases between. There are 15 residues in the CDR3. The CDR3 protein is CASSRLDSDRYGYTF. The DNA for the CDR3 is TGTGCCAGCAGCCGACTCGACAGCGACCGATATGGCTACACCTTC.

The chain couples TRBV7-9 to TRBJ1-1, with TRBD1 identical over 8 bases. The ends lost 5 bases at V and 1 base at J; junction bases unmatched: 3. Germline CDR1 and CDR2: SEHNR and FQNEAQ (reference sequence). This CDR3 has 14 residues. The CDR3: CASSKGQENTEAFF. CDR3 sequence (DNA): TGTGCCAGCAGCAAGGGACAGGAGAACACTGAAGCTTTCTTT. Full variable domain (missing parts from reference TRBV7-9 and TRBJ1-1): DTGVSQNPRHKITKRGQNVTFRCDPISEHNRLYWYRQTLGQGPEFLTYFQNEAQLEKSRLLSDRFSAERPKGSFSTLEIQRTEQGDSAMYLCASSKGQENTEAFFGQGTRLTVV.

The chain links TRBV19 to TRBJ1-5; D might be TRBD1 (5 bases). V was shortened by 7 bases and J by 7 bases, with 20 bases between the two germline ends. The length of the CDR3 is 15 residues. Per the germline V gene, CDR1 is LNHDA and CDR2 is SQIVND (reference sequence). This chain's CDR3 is CASNRVGADGQPQHF. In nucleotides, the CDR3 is TGTGCCAGTAATCGCGTAGGGGCAGATGGACAGCCCCAGCATTTT.